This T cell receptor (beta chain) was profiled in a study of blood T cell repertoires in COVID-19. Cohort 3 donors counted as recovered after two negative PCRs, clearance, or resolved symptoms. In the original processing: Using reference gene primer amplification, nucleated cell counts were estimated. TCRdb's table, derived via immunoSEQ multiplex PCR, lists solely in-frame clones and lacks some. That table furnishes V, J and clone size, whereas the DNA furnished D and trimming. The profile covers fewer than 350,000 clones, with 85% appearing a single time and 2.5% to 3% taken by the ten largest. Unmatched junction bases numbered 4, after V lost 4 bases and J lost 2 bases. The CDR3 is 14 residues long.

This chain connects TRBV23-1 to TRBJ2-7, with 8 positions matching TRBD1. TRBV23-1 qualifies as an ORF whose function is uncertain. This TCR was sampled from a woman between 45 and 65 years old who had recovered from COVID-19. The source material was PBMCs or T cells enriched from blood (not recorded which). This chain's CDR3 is CASSLLDRAYEQYF. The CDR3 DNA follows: TGCGCCAGCAGTCTGTTGGACAGGGCCTACGAGCAGTACTTC.